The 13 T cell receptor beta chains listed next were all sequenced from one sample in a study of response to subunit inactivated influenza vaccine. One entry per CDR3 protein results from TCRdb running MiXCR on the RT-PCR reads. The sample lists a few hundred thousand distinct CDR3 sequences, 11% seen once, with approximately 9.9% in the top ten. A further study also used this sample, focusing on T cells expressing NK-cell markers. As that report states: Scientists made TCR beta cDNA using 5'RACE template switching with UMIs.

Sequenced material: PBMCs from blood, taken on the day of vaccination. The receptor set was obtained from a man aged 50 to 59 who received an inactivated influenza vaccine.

CDR3 sequence: CASSLELRKYQETQYF. CDR3 in DNA: TGTGCCAGCAGCTTAGAACTGCGGAAGTACCAAGAGACCCAGTACTTC. The genes are TRBV11-2 and TRBJ2-5; D not resolved. Germline lookup yields CDR1 SGHAT and CDR2 FQNNGV. The CDR3 sequence is 16 residues long. Trimming shortened V by 0 bases and J by 0 bases, and 11 bases separated the two germline ends.

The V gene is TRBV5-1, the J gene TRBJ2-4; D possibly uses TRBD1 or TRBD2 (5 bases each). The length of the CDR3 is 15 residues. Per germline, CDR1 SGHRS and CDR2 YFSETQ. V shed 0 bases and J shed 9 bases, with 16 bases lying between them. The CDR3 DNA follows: TGCGCCAGCAGCTTGGGTCCGGGGCAGGAAAGCATTCAGTACTTC. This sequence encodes CASSLGPGQESIQYF. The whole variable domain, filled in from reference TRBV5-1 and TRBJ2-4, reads KAGVTQTPRYLIKTRGQQVTLSCSPISGHRSVSWYQQTPGQGLQFLFEYFSETQRNKGNFPGRFSGRQFSNSRSEMNVSTLELGDSALYLCASSLGPGQESIQYFGAGTRLSVL.

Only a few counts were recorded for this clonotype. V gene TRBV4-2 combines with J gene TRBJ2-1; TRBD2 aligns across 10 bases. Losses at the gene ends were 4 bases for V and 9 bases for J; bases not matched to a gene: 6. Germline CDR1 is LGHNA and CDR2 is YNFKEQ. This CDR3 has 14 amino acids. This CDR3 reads CASSPSGRRREQFF. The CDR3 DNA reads TGTGCCAGCAGCCCTAGCGGGAGACGGCGTGAGCAGTTCTTC.

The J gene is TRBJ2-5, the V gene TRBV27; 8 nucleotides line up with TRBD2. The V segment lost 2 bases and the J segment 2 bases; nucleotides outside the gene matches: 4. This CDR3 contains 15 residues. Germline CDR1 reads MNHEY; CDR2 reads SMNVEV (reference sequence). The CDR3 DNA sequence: TGTGCCAGCAGTTTAGCTAGCGGGCTACAAGAGACCCAGTACTTC. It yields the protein CASSLASGLQETQYF.

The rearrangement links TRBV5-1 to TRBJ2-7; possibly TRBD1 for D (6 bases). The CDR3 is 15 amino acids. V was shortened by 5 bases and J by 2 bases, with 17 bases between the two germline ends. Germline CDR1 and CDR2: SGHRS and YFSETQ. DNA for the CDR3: TGCGCCAGCAGACCAGCATATCGACAGGCCTACGAGCAGTACTTC. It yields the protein CASRPAYRQAYEQYF.

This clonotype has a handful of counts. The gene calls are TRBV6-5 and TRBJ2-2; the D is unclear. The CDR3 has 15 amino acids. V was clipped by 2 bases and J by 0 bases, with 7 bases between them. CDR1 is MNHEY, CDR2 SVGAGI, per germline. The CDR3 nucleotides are TGTGCCAGCAGTTACGGGGTTACGAACACCGGGGAGCTGTTTTTT. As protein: CASSYGVTNTGELFF.

The CDR3 reads CASSLRISGNTIYF. CDR3 DNA sequence: TGTGCCAGCAGCTTACGAATCTCTGGAAACACCATATATTTT. This rearrangement joins TRBV7-2 to TRBJ1-3; D remains ambiguous. V dropped 2 bases and J dropped 0 bases, with 5 bases sitting between them. Germline V gives CDR1 SGHTA, CDR2 FQGNSA. This CDR3 has 14 residues.

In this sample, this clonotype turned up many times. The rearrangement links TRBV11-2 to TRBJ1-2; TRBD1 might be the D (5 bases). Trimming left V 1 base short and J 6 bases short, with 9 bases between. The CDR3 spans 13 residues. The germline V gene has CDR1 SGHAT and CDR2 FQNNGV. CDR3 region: CASSLGGTHGYTF. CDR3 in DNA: TGTGCCAGCAGCTTAGGAGGGACCCATGGCTACACCTTC.

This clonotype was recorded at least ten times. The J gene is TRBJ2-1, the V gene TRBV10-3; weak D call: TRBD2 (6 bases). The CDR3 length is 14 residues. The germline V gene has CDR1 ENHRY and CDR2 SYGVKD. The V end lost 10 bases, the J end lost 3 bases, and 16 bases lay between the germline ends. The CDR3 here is CATMRGGDYNEQFF. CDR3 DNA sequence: TGTGCCACCATGAGGGGAGGTGACTACAATGAGCAGTTCTTC.

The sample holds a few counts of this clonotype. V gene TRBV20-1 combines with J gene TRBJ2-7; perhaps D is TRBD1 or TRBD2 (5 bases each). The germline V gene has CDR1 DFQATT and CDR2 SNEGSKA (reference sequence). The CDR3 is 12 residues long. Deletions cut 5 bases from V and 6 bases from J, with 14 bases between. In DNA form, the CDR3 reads TGCAGTGCTCGGGACCCCGCCGGCGAGCAGTACTTC. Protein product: CSARDPAGEQYF.

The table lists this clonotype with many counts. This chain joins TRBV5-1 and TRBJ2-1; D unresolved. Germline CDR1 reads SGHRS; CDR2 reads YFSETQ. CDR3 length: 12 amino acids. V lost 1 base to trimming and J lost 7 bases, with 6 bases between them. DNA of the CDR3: TGCGCCAGCAGCTTGATGGGGAATGAGCAGTTCTTC. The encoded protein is CASSLMGNEQFF.

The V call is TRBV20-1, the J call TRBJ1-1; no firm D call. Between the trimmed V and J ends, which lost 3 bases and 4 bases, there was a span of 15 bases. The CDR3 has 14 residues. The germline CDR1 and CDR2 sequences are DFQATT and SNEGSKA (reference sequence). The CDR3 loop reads CSASTWRVRTEAFF. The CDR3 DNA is TGCAGTGCTAGTACGTGGCGAGTTCGCACTGAAGCTTTCTTT.

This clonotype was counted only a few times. The CDR3 nucleotides are TGTGCCAGCAGCCAAGAGGGCGGGGGGCGGTACAATGAGCAGTTCTTC. It translates to CASSQEGGGRYNEQFF. The rearrangement uses TRBV4-2 and TRBJ2-1, with 8 bases fitting TRBD2. The ends lost 0 bases at V and 4 bases at J; junction bases unmatched: 5. Germline CDR1 and CDR2: LGHNA and YNFKEQ. The CDR3 consists of 16 residues.